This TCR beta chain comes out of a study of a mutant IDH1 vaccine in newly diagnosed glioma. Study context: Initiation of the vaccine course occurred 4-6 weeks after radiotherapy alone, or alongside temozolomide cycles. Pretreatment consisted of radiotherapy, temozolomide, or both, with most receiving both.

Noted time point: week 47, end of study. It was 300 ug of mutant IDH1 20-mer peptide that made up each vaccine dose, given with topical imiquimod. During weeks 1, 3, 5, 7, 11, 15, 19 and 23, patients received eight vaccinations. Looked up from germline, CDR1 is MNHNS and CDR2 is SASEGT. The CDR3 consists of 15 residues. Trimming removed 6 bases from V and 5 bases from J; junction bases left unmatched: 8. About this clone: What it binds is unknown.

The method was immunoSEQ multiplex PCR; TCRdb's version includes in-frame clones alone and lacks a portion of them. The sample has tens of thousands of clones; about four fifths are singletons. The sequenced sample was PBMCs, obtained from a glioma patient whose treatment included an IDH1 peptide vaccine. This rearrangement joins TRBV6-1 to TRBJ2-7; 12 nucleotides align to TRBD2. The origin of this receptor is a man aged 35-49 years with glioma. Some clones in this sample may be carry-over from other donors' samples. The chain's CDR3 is CASSPSGGAFHEQYF. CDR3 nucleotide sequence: TGTGCCAGCAGCCCTAGCGGGGGGGCCTTCCACGAGCAGTACTTC.